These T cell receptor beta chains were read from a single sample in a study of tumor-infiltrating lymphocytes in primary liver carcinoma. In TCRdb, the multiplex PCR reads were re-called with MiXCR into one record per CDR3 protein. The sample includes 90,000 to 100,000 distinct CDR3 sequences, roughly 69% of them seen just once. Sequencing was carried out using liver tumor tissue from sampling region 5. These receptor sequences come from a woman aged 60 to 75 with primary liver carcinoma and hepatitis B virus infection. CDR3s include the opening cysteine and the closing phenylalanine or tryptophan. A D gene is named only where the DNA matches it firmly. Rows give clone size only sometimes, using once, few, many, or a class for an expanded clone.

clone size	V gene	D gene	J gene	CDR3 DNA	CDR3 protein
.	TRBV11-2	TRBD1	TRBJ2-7	TGTGCCAGCGGTCAGACAGGGTCCGAGCAGTACTTT	CASGQTGSEQYF
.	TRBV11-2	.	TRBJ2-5	TGTGCCAGCAGCTTAGATGGAGGGCCAGGGGAGACCCAGTACTTC	CASSLDGGPGETQYF
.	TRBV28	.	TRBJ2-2	TGTGCCAGCAGTTCCATAGGCTTAGCGCGGAACACCGGGGAGCTGTTTTTT	CASSSIGLARNTGELFF
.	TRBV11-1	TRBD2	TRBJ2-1	TGTGTCAGCAACTTAGAGGCTAGCGGGAGGTACAATGAGCAGTTCTTC	CVSNLEASGRYNEQFF
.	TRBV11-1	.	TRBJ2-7	TGTGCCAGTAGCTGGGGCGGGATGAGGACCTACGAGCAATACTTC	CASSWGGMRTYEQYF
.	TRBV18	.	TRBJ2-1	TGTGCCAGCTCCATCGCGGATGAGCAGTTCTTC	CASSIADEQFF
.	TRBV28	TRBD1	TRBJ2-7	TGTGCCATCGCGACAGGGGAGGCCAACGAGCAGTACTTC	CAIATGEANEQYF
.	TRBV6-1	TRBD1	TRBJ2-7	TGTGCCAGCAATATAGGGACAGGGGTCGGCGAGCAATACTTC	CASNIGTGVGEQYF
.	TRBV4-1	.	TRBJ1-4	TGCGCCAGCAGCCAAGGAATGAGGCCGGCGGACTCGAATGAAAATCTGTTTTTT	CASSQGMRPADSNENLFF
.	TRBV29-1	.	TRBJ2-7	TGCAGCGCCATCTCAGGGTACGAACAGTACTTC	CSAISGYEQYF
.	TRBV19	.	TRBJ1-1	TGTGCCACCTCCTACAGATCCATGAACACTGAAGCTTTCTTT	CATSYRSMNTEAFF
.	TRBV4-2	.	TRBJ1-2	TGTGCCAGCAGCCTTACTACGGTGGCTGATAACTATGGCTACACCTTC	CASSLTTVADNYGYTF
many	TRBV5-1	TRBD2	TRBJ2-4	TGCGCCAGCAGCTTGGACGGGACTAGCGGGGGGGACATTCAGTACTTC	CASSLDGTSGGDIQYF
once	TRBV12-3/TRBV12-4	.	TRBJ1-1	TGTGTCAGCAGTGACGTTGGGAGGGCCGGCACTGAAGCTTTCTTC	CVSSDVGRAGTEAFF
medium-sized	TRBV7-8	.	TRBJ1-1	TGTGCCAGCAGCTTAGGAGGAGGGACTCAATCCATTTTCTTT	CASSLGGGTQSIFF
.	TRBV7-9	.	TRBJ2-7	TGCGCCAGCAACTTAATCGACTGGACATCGAGCTCCTACGAGCAGTACTTC	CASNLIDWTSSSYEQYF
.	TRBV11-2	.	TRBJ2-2	TGTGTCAGCAGCTGGGTGGGGTCCCTCACCGGGGAGCTGTTATTT	CVSSWVGSLTGELLF
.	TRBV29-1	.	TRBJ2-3	TGCAGCGTTGGGGGCGAGAAAACATATACGCAGTATTTT	CSVGGEKTYTQYF
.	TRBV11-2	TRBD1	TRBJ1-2	TGTGCTAGCAGCTTAGAGGGGGCCAGTGGCGGTGGCTACGCGTTC	CASSLEGASGGGYAF
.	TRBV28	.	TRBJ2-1	TGTACCAGCAGTTTATCAGCTGGAGGCTTTTACAATGAGCAGTTCTTC	CTSSLSAGGFYNEQFF
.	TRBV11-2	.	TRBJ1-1	TGTGCCACCAACCCCAACAGGGAAAGAGGGACTGAAACTTTCTTT	CATNPNRERGTETFF
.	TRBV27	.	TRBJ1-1	TGTGCCAGCAGTTTACAATGGGGAGCTTTCTTT	CASSLQWGAFF
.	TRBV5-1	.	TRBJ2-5	TGCGCCATCAGCCTAATGACAGGGACTCAAGAGACCCAGTATTTC	CAISLMTGTQETQYF
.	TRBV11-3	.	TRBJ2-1	TGTGCCAGCAGCTTGACAGCGGCTGCCCAGGGTGAGCAGTTCTTC	CASSLTAAAQGEQFF
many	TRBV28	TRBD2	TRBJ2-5	TGTGCCAGCAGTCCCTGGACTAGCGGGAGAAAATCGGAGACCCAGTACTTC	CASSPWTSGRKSETQYF
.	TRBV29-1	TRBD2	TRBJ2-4	TGCATCGTCGGAATCGGGGGGTACATTCAATACTTC	CIVGIGGYIQYF
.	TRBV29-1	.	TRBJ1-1	TGCAGTGGTACCCATTCAGGGGTGGACACTGAAGCTTTCTTT	CSGTHSGVDTEAFF
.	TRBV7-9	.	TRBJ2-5	TGTGCCAACAGCTCCCCGATAAATAGTGAGGGAGTAGAGACCCAGTACTTC	CANSSPINSEGVETQYF
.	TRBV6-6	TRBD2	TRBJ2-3	TGTGCCAGCAGTCGACAGACTAGCGGGCTTACAGATATGCAGTATTTT	CASSRQTSGLTDMQYF